Listed below are T cell receptor beta chains from one sample, sequenced in a study of Graves' ophthalmopathy and Graves' hyperthyroidism. TCRdb re-analysed the multiplex PCR reads in MiXCR, keeping a single row per CDR3 protein. The sample lists fewer than 250,000 distinct CDR3 sequences, 25% to 30% occurring once. Material: peripheral blood. The receptors derive from a man between 50 and 59 years old with Graves' ophthalmopathy. Both conserved end residues are part of each CDR3. The order of the fields is CDR3 DNA, CDR3 protein, D gene, J gene, V gene, clone size. D genes are given only for firm matches. Clone sizes are given selectively: once, few, many, or a class where the clone is expanded.

TGTGCCAGCAGTTGGACAGAGAACACTGAAGCTTTCTTT,CASSWTENTEAFF,-,TRBJ1-1,TRBV6-5,-
TGTGCCAGCAAGGAACAGCCAAACACTGAAGCTTTCTTT,CASKEQPNTEAFF,-,TRBJ1-1,TRBV12-3/TRBV12-4,-
TGCGCCAGCAGCACCACCTCTCGCAATCAGCCCCAGCATTTT,CASSTTSRNQPQHF,-,TRBJ1-5,TRBV10-2,many
TGTGCCAGCAGTATTCTGGGAACGAGAAATCAGCCCCAGCATTTT,CASSILGTRNQPQHF,-,TRBJ1-5,TRBV7-9,-
TGTGCCACCAGCACCGGGACAAAGAATGGCTACACCTTC,CATSTGTKNGYTF,-,TRBJ1-2,TRBV15,few
TGCAGCGTTGCGGCTAGCGGGAGGATCGGGTCTGTCTACGAGCAGTACTTC,CSVAASGRIGSVYEQYF,TRBD2,TRBJ2-7,TRBV29-1,many
TGTGCCAGCAGTAGGGACAGGGCTAACTACGAGCAGTACTTC,CASSRDRANYEQYF,TRBD1,TRBJ2-7,TRBV6-5,many
TGTGCCAGCAGTTTTCAAGGGGTCACCTACGAGCAGTACTTC,CASSFQGVTYEQYF,-,TRBJ2-7,TRBV12-3/TRBV12-4,-
TGTGCCAGCAGCTACAGGGGAATGGGTCAGCCCCAGCATTTT,CASSYRGMGQPQHF,TRBD1,TRBJ1-5,TRBV27,many
TGCAGCGTTGTAAGCGGACAAGAGACCCAGTACTTC,CSVVSGQETQYF,-,TRBJ2-5,TRBV29-1,many
TGTGCCAACCGAGGGGCCGGGGCGAGCTATGGCTACACCTTC,CANRGAGASYGYTF,-,TRBJ1-2,TRBV6-1,-
TGTGCCAGCAGTTACCGGACAGGGCTCGACTACGAGCAGTACTTC,CASSYRTGLDYEQYF,TRBD1,TRBJ2-7,TRBV6-2/TRBV6-3,-
TGTGCCAGCACCTCCATGGGCTATGGCTACACCTTC,CASTSMGYGYTF,-,TRBJ1-2,TRBV28,many
TGTGCCTGGAGCGTTAGAACTAATGAAAAACTGTTTTTT,CAWSVRTNEKLFF,-,TRBJ1-4,TRBV30,-
TGTGCCAGCAGCTTAGTTTTCTCCTCTGGGGCCAACGTCCTGACTTTC,CASSLVFSSGANVLTF,-,TRBJ2-6,TRBV7-2,many
TGTGCCAGCAGTCTCCCCGGGACTAGCGGGACGACCCTCCAAGAGACCCAGTACTTC,CASSLPGTSGTTLQETQYF,TRBD2,TRBJ2-5,TRBV12-3/TRBV12-4,many
TGTGCCAGCAGTTTCGCCGGGACAGGGGGGGTTCAGTACTTC,CASSFAGTGGVQYF,TRBD1,TRBJ2-4,TRBV12-3/TRBV12-4,many
TGTGCCAGCACCAGGGGGCTTGAGACCCAGTACTTC,CASTRGLETQYF,TRBD1,TRBJ2-5,TRBV28,-
TGCAGCGTTGTTCCGGCGAACACTGAAGCTTTCTTT,CSVVPANTEAFF,-,TRBJ1-1,TRBV29-1,many
TGTGCCTGGAACGGACAGGGGAGCTCCTACGAGCAGTACTTC,CAWNGQGSSYEQYF,TRBD1,TRBJ2-7,TRBV30,-
TGCGCCAGCAGCTTGGTAGCGGGAGGGCTAGGAGACGAGCAGTACTTC,CASSLVAGGLGDEQYF,TRBD2,TRBJ2-7,TRBV5-1,many
TGTGCCAGCAGCACAGGGCCAAACGAGCAGTACTTC,CASSTGPNEQYF,-,TRBJ2-7,TRBV11-1,many
TGTGCCAGCAGCCAAGCTACTAACTATGGCTACACCTTC,CASSQATNYGYTF,-,TRBJ1-2,TRBV3-1,many
TGTGCCAGCAGTGCCGACAGGGGCCGGCAGCCCCAGCATTTT,CASSADRGRQPQHF,TRBD1,TRBJ1-5,TRBV6-1,-
TGTGCCAGCAGCTTGTTCGGGAGCTATGGCTACACCTTC,CASSLFGSYGYTF,-,TRBJ1-2,TRBV5-4,many
TGTGCCAGCACAAGAGCCTCCGGGACAGGGCGGACTGAAGCTTTCTTT,CASTRASGTGRTEAFF,TRBD1,TRBJ1-1,TRBV6-2/TRBV6-3,-
TGTGCCAGCAGCCAAGATGTGGGGCCGAGGGAGACCCAGTACTTC,CASSQDVGPRETQYF,-,TRBJ2-5,TRBV14,many
TGTGCCAGCAGTCCGCGACTAGCGGGGGAGTACGAGCAGTACTTC,CASSPRLAGEYEQYF,TRBD2,TRBJ2-7,TRBV28,many
TGTGCCAGCAGCTGGGACGGGACTAGCGCCTACGAGCAGTACTTC,CASSWDGTSAYEQYF,TRBD2,TRBJ2-7,TRBV12-3/TRBV12-4,-
TGTGCCACCAGCAGAGCCCTAGCGGGAGATCTAGGGGGCGGGGAGCTGTTTTTT,CATSRALAGDLGGGELFF,TRBD2,TRBJ2-2,TRBV15,many
TGCAGTGCTACCACAAGGGGGGCCACGGAGACCCAGTACTTC,CSATTRGATETQYF,-,TRBJ2-5,TRBV20-1,-
TGCAGTGCAAAAAGAAGGGCAGGGGGTGGGTACGAGCAGTACTTC,CSAKRRAGGGYEQYF,TRBD1,TRBJ2-7,TRBV20-1,-
TGTGCCAGCAGCTTCGGGGGTACGGGGGAGCTGTTTTTT,CASSFGGTGELFF,-,TRBJ2-2,TRBV7-9,many
TGTGCCAGCAGTTCCCTAGCGGGGGCCTACGAGCAGTACTTC,CASSSLAGAYEQYF,TRBD2,TRBJ2-7,TRBV6-2/TRBV6-3,many
TGCAGTGCTAGCCACAGTGGGCTCCACTATGGCTACACCTTC,CSASHSGLHYGYTF,-,TRBJ1-2,TRBV20-1,-